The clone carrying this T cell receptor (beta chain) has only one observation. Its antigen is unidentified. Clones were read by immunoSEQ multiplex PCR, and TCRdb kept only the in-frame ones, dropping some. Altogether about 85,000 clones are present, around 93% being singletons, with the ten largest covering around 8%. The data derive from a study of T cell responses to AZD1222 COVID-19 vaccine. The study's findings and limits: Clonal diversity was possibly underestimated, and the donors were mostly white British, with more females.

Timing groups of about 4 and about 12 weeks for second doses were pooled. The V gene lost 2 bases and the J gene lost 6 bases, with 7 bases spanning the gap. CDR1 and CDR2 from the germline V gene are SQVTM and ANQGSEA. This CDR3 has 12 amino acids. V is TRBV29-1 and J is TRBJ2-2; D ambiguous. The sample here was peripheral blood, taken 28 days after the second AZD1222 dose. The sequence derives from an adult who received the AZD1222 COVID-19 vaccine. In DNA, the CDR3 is TGCAGCGTTGAATACACCGCCGGGGAGCTGTTTTTT. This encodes CSVEYTAGELFF.